These T cell receptor beta chains were read from a single sample in a study of response to subunit inactivated influenza vaccine. TCRdb re-analysed the RT-PCR reads in MiXCR, keeping a single row per CDR3 protein. The sample holds around 490,000 distinct CDR3 sequences, around 8% seen once. The source material was PBMCs from blood, sampled about 23 months after vaccination. The receptors derive from a man between 50 and 69 years old who received an inactivated influenza vaccine. CDR3s include the opening cysteine and the closing phenylalanine or tryptophan. Each record gives: clone size, V gene, D gene, J gene, CDR3 protein, CDR3 DNA. A D gene is named only where the DNA matches it firmly. Clone size is not always given. Where it is, it says once, few, many or a class for expanded clones.

abundance: few; v_gene: TRBV10-3; d_gene: .; j_gene: TRBJ1-5; CDR3aa: CAISVNGDQPQHF; CDR3nt: TGTGCCATCAGTGTGAACGGGGATCAGCCCCAGCATTTT
abundance: .; v_gene: TRBV3-1; d_gene: .; j_gene: TRBJ2-1; CDR3aa: CASSTLEALHF; CDR3nt: TGTGCCAGCAGCACCCTAGAGGCACTCCACTTC
abundance: .; v_gene: TRBV7-6; d_gene: TRBD2; j_gene: TRBJ2-1; CDR3aa: CASSLASLAGVNEQFF; CDR3nt: TGTGCCAGCAGCTTAGCGTCCCTAGCGGGGGTCAATGAGCAGTTCTTC
abundance: .; v_gene: TRBV2; d_gene: .; j_gene: TRBJ2-7; CDR3aa: CASAGATDYEQYF; CDR3nt: TGTGCCAGCGCAGGGGCTACTGACTACGAGCAGTACTTC
abundance: .; v_gene: TRBV7-8; d_gene: .; j_gene: TRBJ1-3; CDR3aa: CATGVSGNTIYF; CDR3nt: TGTGCCACAGGAGTCTCTGGAAACACCATATATTTT
abundance: .; v_gene: TRBV5-1; d_gene: .; j_gene: TRBJ1-2; CDR3aa: CASSDRDTGGYTF; CDR3nt: TGCGCCAGCAGTGACCGGGATACTGGGGGCTACACCTTC
abundance: many; v_gene: TRBV5-1; d_gene: TRBD1; j_gene: TRBJ1-5; CDR3aa: CASSGTGTDSNQPQHF; CDR3nt: TGCGCCAGCAGCGGAACCGGGACAGATAGCAATCAGCCCCAGCATTTT
abundance: .; v_gene: TRBV20-1; d_gene: .; j_gene: TRBJ1-2; CDR3aa: CSARGTASWLSTF; CDR3nt: TGCAGTGCTCGCGGGACGGCTTCGTGGTTAAGCACCTTC
abundance: many; v_gene: TRBV29-1; d_gene: .; j_gene: TRBJ1-2; CDR3aa: CSVVAGVYGYTF; CDR3nt: TGCAGCGTTGTGGCAGGGGTGTATGGCTACACCTTC
abundance: .; v_gene: TRBV11-2; d_gene: .; j_gene: TRBJ2-3; CDR3aa: CASSLQGVMIDTQYF; CDR3nt: TGTGCCAGCAGCCTACAAGGGGTTATGATTGATACGCAGTATTTT